This T cell receptor beta chain was captured in a study of beta chain features in type 1 diabetes. The germline CDR1 and CDR2 sequences are MGHRA and YSYEKL. V was clipped by 4 bases and J by 5 bases; unmatched bases: 7. CDR3 length equals 16 residues. There are a few counts of this clone. As every portion of the isolated RNA was reverse transcribed, the sequencing read expressed TCRB transcripts. Sequenced by immunoSEQ multiplex PCR; TCRdb stores in-frame clones only, minus some. The data show some 360,000 clones, with roughly 21% seen just once and approximately 0.046% held by the top ten. This TCR was sampled from a woman under 30 in good health. The chain carries TRBV4-1 and TRBJ1-4; TRBD1 agrees at 10 bases. The sample comprised naive CD4+ T cells from blood. The CDR3 loop is CASSLPPGQGNEKLFF. In nucleotides, the CDR3 is TGCGCCAGCAGCCTTCCCCCGGGACAGGGGAATGAAAAACTGTTTTTT.